This T cell receptor beta chain was found in a study of identical twins. TCRdb analysed the 5' RACE reads with MiXCR anew, one entry per CDR3 protein. The sample yields 700,000 or so distinct CDR3 sequences, 8.5% to 9.5% seen once. These data were likewise used in another study, on yellow fever vaccine responses in identical twins.

The receptor comes from a woman aged 18-29 years in good health. The source material was PBMCs.

DNA of the CDR3: TGTGCCAGCAGTTACTCTATTCTGGACAGGGGAGGGAATGAGCAGTTCTTC. Encoded protein: CASSYSILDRGGNEQFF. The chain links TRBV6-5 to TRBJ2-1; 9 nucleotides align to TRBD1. This CDR3 comprises 17 residues. From germline, CDR1 is MNHEY and CDR2 SVGAGI. Trimming cost V 0 bases and J 7 bases; bases outside gene matches: 10.